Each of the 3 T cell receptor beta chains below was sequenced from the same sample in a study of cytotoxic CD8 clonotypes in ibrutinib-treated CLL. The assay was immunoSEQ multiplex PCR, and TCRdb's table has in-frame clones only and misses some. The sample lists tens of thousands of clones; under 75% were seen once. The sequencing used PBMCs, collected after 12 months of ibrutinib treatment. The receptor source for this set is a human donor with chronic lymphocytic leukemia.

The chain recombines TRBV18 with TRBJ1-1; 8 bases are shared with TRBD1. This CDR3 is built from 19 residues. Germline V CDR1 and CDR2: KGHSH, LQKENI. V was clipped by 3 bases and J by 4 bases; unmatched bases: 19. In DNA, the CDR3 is TGTGCCAGCTCACCCCAGCCATTCCAGGGGGCGCGCGGCGGCACTGAAGCTTTCTTT. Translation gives CASSPQPFQGARGGTEAFF.

CDR3 sequence: CASSVGPTGLNEKLFF. For the CDR3, the DNA is TGTGCCAGCAGCGTAGGGCCGACAGGACTTAATGAAAAACTGTTTTTT. The chain carries TRBV9 and TRBJ1-4; a possible D gene is TRBD1 (6 bases). The CDR3 is 16 residues long. Germline V gene sequence: CDR1 SGDLS, CDR2 YYNGEE. The germline V and J ends were trimmed by 0 bases and 4 bases, with 13 bases remaining between them.

In DNA, the CDR3 is TGTGCCAGCAGCTTGACAGGGGTTGGAAACACCATATATTTT. This gives the protein CASSLTGVGNTIYF. This chain connects TRBV7-6 to TRBJ1-3, with 8 bases aligning to TRBD1. V trimming: 3 bases; J trimming: 3 bases; junction bases outside the gene matches: 1. The CDR3 spans 14 residues. CDR1 is SGHVS, CDR2 FNYEAQ, per germline. The complete variable domain, with remaining parts taken from reference TRBV7-6 and TRBJ1-3, reads GAGVSQSPRYKVTKRGQDVALRCDPISGHVSLYWYRQALGQGPEFLTYFNYEAQQDKSGLPNDRFSAERPEGSISTLTIQRTEQRDSAMYRCASSLTGVGNTIYFGEGSWLTVV.